A single sample gave rise to the 27 T cell receptor beta chains below, sequenced in a study of T cell repertoires in cytomegalovirus infection. Each CDR3 protein is one row after TCRdb ran MiXCR on the reads. The sample contains nearly 550,000 distinct CDR3 sequences, approximately 15% of which appear only once. The sequenced sample consisted of CD8+ T cells from PBMCs. These receptors were taken from a human donor in good health (CMV status not recorded). Some clones in this sample may be carry-over from other donors' samples.

This clonotype was found a few times. The gene calls are TRBV18 and TRBJ1-1, with D possibly being TRBD1 (6 bases). The V gene lost 3 bases and the J gene lost 2 bases, with 13 bases spanning the gap. This CDR3 spans 15 amino acids. Germline V lookup: CDR1 KGHSH, CDR2 LQKENI. CDR3 region: CASSPVGHANTEAFF. CDR3 bases: TGTGCCAGCTCACCCGTGGGACACGCAAACACTGAAGCTTTCTTT.

The J gene is TRBJ1-5, the V gene TRBV19; no definite D call. The germline gives CDR1 LNHDA, CDR2 SQIVND (reference sequence). CDR3 length: 14 amino acids. V was trimmed by 2 bases and J by 2 bases, leaving 7 bases between them. The CDR3 is CASSISGRNQPQHF. DNA for the CDR3: TGTGCCAGTAGTATATCTGGGCGCAATCAGCCCCAGCATTTT.

The chain carries TRBV10-2 and TRBJ2-1; TRBD2 agrees at 10 bases. The V segment lost 11 bases and the J segment 0 bases; nucleotides outside the gene matches: 4. The CDR3 runs 14 residues. The V gene's germline CDR1 is WSHSY and CDR2 SAAADI. Here the CDR3 reads CAGSSGSSYNEQFF. The CDR3 nucleotides read TGCGCCGGGTCTAGCGGGAGCTCCTACAATGAGCAGTTCTTC.

This sequence joins TRBV27 and TRBJ2-4; no definite D call. V was cut by 8 bases and J by 0 bases, with 5 bases left in between. The CDR3 contains 12 residues. The germline V gene has CDR1 MNHEY and CDR2 SMNVEV (reference sequence). CDR3 DNA: TGTGCCAGCGGGGAAGCCAAAAACATTCAGTACTTC. As protein: CASGEAKNIQYF.

Only a few counts were recorded for this clonotype. This chain uses TRBV27 with TRBJ1-1; TRBD1 matches 7 bases. V lost 0 bases and J lost 3; bases outside the gene matches: 4. The CDR3 spans 15 residues. CDR1 MNHEY and CDR2 SMNVEV come from the germline V gene (reference sequence). CDR3 bases: TGTGCCAGCAGTTTATCCTCCGACAGGGACACTGAAGCTTTCTTT. Its translation: CASSLSSDRDTEAFF.

The gene calls are TRBV4-1 and TRBJ2-7; D is possibly TRBD1 or TRBD2 (5 bases each). The V gene's germline CDR1 is MGHRA and CDR2 YSYEKL. This CDR3 is 16 amino acids long. V lost 0 bases and J lost 7, with 19 bases in between. CDR3 coding DNA: TGCGCCAGCAGCCAAGATAGGGCAGGGAGCCCCGTTGAGCAGTACTTC. Encoded protein: CASSQDRAGSPVEQYF.

The V gene is TRBV5-8, the J gene TRBJ1-2; the D gene is possibly TRBD1 (5 bases). Germline CDR1 is SGHTS and CDR2 is YDEGEE. The CDR3 consists of 15 residues. The V gene lost 1 base and the J gene lost 10 bases, with 20 bases spanning the gap. CDR3 nucleotide sequence: TGTGCCAGCAGCTTGCACCAGTACAGGATCCCCTACTACACCTTC. Amino acids: CASSLHQYRIPYYTF.

V usage is TRBV4-1 and J usage is TRBJ2-1, with a tentative D call TRBD2 (5 bases). The CDR3 is made up of 17 amino acids. V lost 3 bases to trimming and J lost 10 bases, with 25 bases between them. The V gene's germline CDR1 is MGHRA and CDR2 YSYEKL. In DNA, the CDR3 is TGCGCCAGCAGCCAGGGCGCCGGGATCATCTCCGCTTGGGAGCAGTTCTTC. It translates to CASSQGAGIISAWEQFF.

This clonotype turned up a few times. The chain employs TRBV5-1 and TRBJ2-1; D call uncertain. Germline CDR1 SGHRS, CDR2 YFSETQ. This CDR3 is 13 amino acids long. Trimming took off 6 bases at V and 5 bases at J, with 12 bases between the two ends. The CDR3 bases are TGCGCCAGCACGGAACTTTTCGACAATGAGCAGTTCTTC. Translating gives CASTELFDNEQFF.

The chain combines TRBV27 with TRBJ1-1, with D unclear. Germline-derived CDR1 and CDR2 are MNHEY and SMNVEV (reference sequence). The CDR3 sequence is 14 residues long. V was pared by 0 bases and J by 1 base, with 6 bases between. In nucleotides, the CDR3 is TGTGCCAGCAGTTTATCGTCCCAGAACACTGAAGCTTTCTTT. This encodes CASSLSSQNTEAFF.

This clonotype came up a few times. The chain links TRBV28 to TRBJ2-7; TRBD2 matches 8 bases. The CDR3 contains 14 residues. CDR1 and CDR2 (germline): MDHEN, SYDVKM. With 6 bases clipped from V and 0 bases from J, the junction kept 4 bases outside the gene matches. The CDR3 sequence: CASRISGSSYEQYF. In nucleotides, the CDR3 is TGTGCCAGCAGGATCAGCGGGAGCTCCTACGAGCAGTACTTC.

This clonotype was detected a few times. The rearrangement joins TRBV7-9 to TRBJ2-7; a weak D match, TRBD2 (7 bases). Germline values: CDR1 SEHNR, CDR2 FQNEAQ (reference sequence). The V and J ends lost 5 bases and 0 bases respectively, with 17 bases between them. The CDR3 is 16 residues long. In nucleotides, the CDR3 is TGTGCCAGCAGCCCTATGGGGGCTAGCGGCTCCTACGAGCAGTACTTC. This gives the protein CASSPMGASGSYEQYF. The full variable domain, completed using reference TRBV7-9 and TRBJ2-7, is DTGVSQNPRHKITKRGQNVTFRCDPISEHNRLYWYRQTLGQGPEFLTYFQNEAQLEKSRLLSDRFSAERPKGSFSTLEIQRTEQGDSAMYLCASSPMGASGSYEQYFGPGTRLTVT.

This clonotype has a handful of counts. The chain combines TRBV6-5 with TRBJ2-1; perhaps TRBD1 as D (5 bases). The CDR3 sequence is 15 residues long. Germline CDR1 is MNHEY and CDR2 is SVGAGI. Trimming pared 6 bases from V and 5 bases from J, leaving 17 bases between. The CDR3 DNA follows: TGTGCCAGCAGCCCTCGCAGGGCCCCAGACAATGAGCAGTTCTTC. Its translation is CASSPRRAPDNEQFF.

This clonotype was counted many times. The rearrangement joins TRBV2 to TRBJ2-1; 7 positions match TRBD2. Germline V gene sequence: CDR1 SNHLY, CDR2 FYNNEI. Trimming at V came to 10 bases and at J to 13 bases, leaving 7 bases not matched to a gene. There are 10 residues in the CDR3. In DNA form, the CDR3 reads TGTGCCACCGGGGGAGGGGCTCAGTTCTTC. Its protein product is CATGGGAQFF.

The sample holds a few counts of this clonotype. The genes are TRBV5-4 and TRBJ2-7; TRBD1 matches at 12 bases. The CDR3 has 15 amino acids. V lost 4 bases, J lost 3 bases, and 5 bases stayed unmatched. Germline lookup yields CDR1 SGHNT and CDR2 YYREEE (reference sequence). This chain's CDR3 is CASSPWDRGHYEQYF. CDR3 in DNA: TGTGCCAGCAGCCCGTGGGACAGGGGGCACTACGAGCAGTACTTC.

As regards this clonotype: A single base separates this from a much larger clone, so it may be a read error. The chain links TRBV6-5 to TRBJ1-6; D is perhaps TRBD1 (6 bases). The CDR3 consists of 16 residues. Germline values: CDR1 MNHEY, CDR2 SVGAGI. The CDR3 bases are TGTGCCAGCAGTTCTGCTCAAACAGGGTTTGGGTCACCCCACCACTTT. It encodes CASSSAQTGFGSPHHF.

This clonotype has at least ten counts. This sequence joins TRBV11-2 and TRBJ2-2; D uncertain. The CDR3 is made up of 15 amino acids. Germline V lookup: CDR1 SGHAT, CDR2 FQNNGV. V lost 0 bases to trimming and J lost 11 bases, with 16 bases between them. CDR3 sequence (DNA): TGTGCCAGCAGCTTAGAGTCTGGGTGGGAAGCTGAGCTGTTTTTT. The encoded protein is CASSLESGWEAELFF.

This clonotype has a count of ten or more. The J gene is TRBJ1-1, the V gene TRBV11-2; D is ambiguous. CDR3 length: 16 amino acids. V was clipped by 1 base and J by 0 bases, with 12 bases between them. In germline, CDR1 is SGHAT, CDR2 FQNNGV. CDR3 amino acids: CASSLVPGRMNTEAFF. In nucleotides, the CDR3 is TGTGCCAGCAGCTTAGTACCAGGACGGATGAACACTGAAGCTTTCTTT. Looking up the rest from reference TRBV11-2 and TRBJ1-1 gives the full variable domain: EAGVAQSPRYKIIEKRQSVAFWCNPISGHATLYWYQQILGQGPKLLIQFQNNGVVDDSQLPKDRFSAERLKGVDSTLKIQPAKLEDSAVYLCASSLVPGRMNTEAFFGQGTRLTVV.

This clonotype has only a few counts. The rearrangement uses TRBV6-5 and TRBJ1-2; TRBD1 agrees at 9 bases. This CDR3 is built from 13 residues. Germline V gene sequence: CDR1 MNHEY, CDR2 SVGAGI. Trimming took 2 bases from V and 6 from J; bases not matched to a gene: 1. The CDR3 reads CASSYGTGHGYTF. The DNA for the CDR3 is TGTGCCAGCAGTTACGGGACAGGGCATGGCTACACCTTC.

This clonotype was observed at least ten times. This chain joins TRBV11-2 and TRBJ1-6; the D is unclear. The CDR3 runs to 16 residues. V shed 3 bases and J shed 10 bases, with 19 bases lying between them. Germline CDR1 SGHAT, CDR2 FQNNGV. This CDR3 is CASSFWRNTPGSPLHF. CDR3 coding DNA: TGTGCCAGCAGCTTCTGGAGGAACACGCCGGGGTCACCCCTCCACTTT.

The rearrangement uses TRBV5-1 and TRBJ1-4, with D possibly being TRBD1 (5 bases). Germline V gene lookup returns CDR1 SGHRS and CDR2 YFSETQ. Deletions cut 3 bases from V and 0 bases from J, with 9 bases between. This CDR3 is 15 amino acids long. In DNA form, the CDR3 reads TGCGCCAGCAGCTCGTCGACAGCAACTAATGAAAAACTGTTTTTT. It is translated as CASSSSTATNEKLFF.

The chain couples TRBV27 to TRBJ2-3, with 8 bases lining up with TRBD1. Germline V gene data show CDR1 as MNHEY and CDR2 as SMNVEV (reference sequence). The ends lost 5 bases at V and 7 bases at J; junction bases unmatched: 14. The CDR3 is made up of 16 amino acids. The CDR3 DNA reads TGTGCCAGCAGTCCTTATCGAGGGCAGGGGGCAAATACGCAGTATTTT. Translating gives CASSPYRGQGANTQYF.

This clonotype was found a few times. The V call is TRBV4-2, the J call TRBJ2-3; 7 nucleotides align to TRBD2. Germline V lookup: CDR1 LGHNA, CDR2 YNFKEQ. The CDR3 runs 15 residues. V trimming: 3 bases; J trimming: 4 bases; junction bases outside the gene matches: 7. The CDR3 loop is CASSQDGGRADTQYF. Written as DNA, the CDR3 is TGTGCCAGCAGCCAGGACGGTGGGAGGGCAGATACGCAGTATTTT.

The rearrangement links TRBV4-1 to TRBJ1-1; D ambiguous. V was clipped by 4 bases and J by 1 base, with 16 bases between them. Germline CDR1 is MGHRA and CDR2 is YSYEKL. The CDR3 consists of 16 residues. Here the CDR3 reads CASSPHQRVPNTEAFF. The CDR3 region has the DNA TGCGCCAGCAGCCCCCACCAGAGGGTTCCGAACACTGAAGCTTTCTTT.

The table lists this clonotype with many counts. The chain is built from TRBV7-9 and TRBJ1-6; D perhaps matches TRBD1 (5 bases). The CDR3 loop spans 18 amino acids. V was pared by 5 bases and J by 1 base, with 18 bases between. CDR1 is SEHNR, CDR2 FQNEAQ, per germline (reference sequence). CDR3 residues: CASSPGTIERSYNSPLHF. In DNA, the CDR3 is TGTGCCAGCAGCCCTGGGACCATCGAGAGGTCCTATAATTCACCCCTCCACTTT.

This clonotype was counted ten times or more. CDR3 in amino acids: CASRTEKGAQAFF. DNA for the CDR3: TGTGCCAGCAGAACTGAAAAGGGGGCGCAAGCTTTCTTT. V usage is TRBV27 and J usage is TRBJ1-1; 7 bases are a match to TRBD1. CDR3 length: 13 amino acids. V shed 6 bases and J 9 bases; nucleotides not matched to a gene: 10. Germline CDR1 MNHEY, CDR2 SMNVEV (reference sequence).

A note on this clonotype: This could be a read error, since a much larger clone is one nucleotide away. The conserved phenylalanine or tryptophan normally closing the CDR3 is absent here, so this likely arose from a read error. The chain links TRBV28 to TRBJ2-5; TRBD1 aligns across 7 bases. The CDR3 covers 15 residues. Per the germline V gene, CDR1 is MDHEN and CDR2 is SYDVKM. The V and J ends lost 6 bases and 5 bases, in that order; junction bases with no gene match: 12. The CDR3 here is CASRSGTALGETQYC. For the CDR3, the DNA is TGTGCCAGCAGATCCGGGACAGCCTTAGGCGAGACCCAGTACTGC.